This T cell receptor beta chain is from a study of OX40 agonist ivuxolimab in advanced cancers. Comment on this clone: The antigen is unknown.

Using immunoSEQ multiplex PCR, the repertoire was profiled, and TCRdb retains in-frame clones only, with some absent. The sample shows more than 45,000 clones, 85% of them seen only once. Blood specimens came from baseline, cycle 4 day 1, and cycle 7 day 1. Study-wide results and limits: The CD4+ and CD8+ T cells in the blood had expanded clonally by week 6 at 0.1 to 3.0 mg/kg. Among the least clonally expanded were partial responders at 0.1-3.0 mg/kg.

Between the trimmed V and J ends, which lost 4 bases and 7 bases, there was a span of 7 bases. The CDR3 totals 11 residues. Per the germline V gene, CDR1 is SNHLY and CDR2 is FYNNEI. This chain connects TRBV2 to TRBJ1-1; D gene unclear. This specimen consisted of CD4+ or CD8+ T cells sorted from blood, obtained in a trial of the OX40 agonist ivuxolimab. The receptor was isolated from an adult with an advanced solid tumor such as melanoma, head and neck, liver or kidney cancer. As DNA, the CDR3 is TGTGCCAGCAGTGGAGACGGTGAAGCTTTCTTT. Its translation: CASSGDGEAFF. The entire variable domain, with the rest obtained from reference TRBV2 and TRBJ1-1, is as follows: EPEVTQTPSHQVTQMGQEVILRCVPISNHLYFYWYRQILGQKVEFLVSFYNNEISEKSEIFDDQFSVERPDGSNFTLKIRSTKLEDSAMYFCASSGDGEAFFGQGTRLTVV.